A single sample gave rise to the 26 T cell receptor beta chains below, sequenced in a study of memory CD4+ T cells and cytomegalovirus serostatus. Single viable CD3+CD4+CD8-CD45RO+ cells were sorted as the memory CD4+ T cells. The method was immunoSEQ multiplex PCR; TCRdb's version includes in-frame clones alone and lacks a portion of them. The sample shows just under 60,000 clones, roughly three quarters of them seen only once. The material sequenced was memory CD4+ T cells from blood. The receptors shown here come from an adult in good health and CMV-seronegative.

The count of this clone is one. The V gene is TRBV19, the J gene TRBJ2-3; a possible D gene is TRBD2 (6 bases). In germline, CDR1 is LNHDA, CDR2 SQIVND (reference sequence). V dropped 5 bases and J dropped 6 bases, with 12 bases sitting between them. This CDR3 has 13 amino acids. The CDR3 DNA follows: TGTGCCAGTAGTTTGTCTAGCGCGGATACGCAGTATTTT. Protein product: CASSLSSADTQYF.

The chain links TRBV15 to TRBJ1-4, with 7 bases lining up with TRBD1. The length of the CDR3 is 14 residues. After removal of 4 bases from V and 7 bases from J, the junction contained 6 bases not matched to a gene. The germline gives CDR1 LNHNV, CDR2 YYDKDF (reference sequence). CDR3 DNA sequence: TGTGCCACCAGCACCGGGACAGTACTTGAAAAACTGTTTTTT. It is translated as CATSTGTVLEKLFF.

This clone was seen once. The V call is TRBV30, the J call TRBJ1-2; D is ambiguous. Germline loops: CDR1 GTSNPN, CDR2 SVGIG (reference sequence). This CDR3 has 11 amino acids. V lost 0 bases and J 8 bases, leaving 7 bases between the germline ends. As DNA, the CDR3 is TGTGCCTGGAGTGTAAATGCCGGCTACACCTTC. Its translation: CAWSVNAGYTF.

V gene TRBV25-1 combines with J gene TRBJ2-2; no clear D gene. CDR3 length: 14 amino acids. V gave up 3 bases and J gave up 5 bases, with 10 bases separating them. In germline, CDR1 is MGHDK, CDR2 SYGVNS. The CDR3 sequence: CASSDLTITGELFF. DNA of the CDR3: TGTGCCAGCAGTGACTTAACAATTACCGGGGAGCTGTTTTTT.

The table lists this clone with a few counts. This chain joins TRBV11-3 and TRBJ2-3; 7 bases line up with TRBD2. The CDR3 consists of 14 residues. Germline CDR1 SGHNT, CDR2 YENEEA. With V trimmed by 4 bases and J by 5 bases, 6 bases remained unmatched. The CDR3 DNA follows: TGTGCCAGCAGCTCACCGCGGGAGCTAGATACGCAGTATTTT. It translates to CASSSPRELDTQYF. Looking up the rest from reference TRBV11-3 and TRBJ2-3 gives the full variable domain: EAGVVQSPRYKIIEKKQPVAFWCNPISGHNTLYWYLQNLGQGPELLIRYENEEAVDDSQLPKDRFSAERLKGVDSTLKIQPAELGDSAVYLCASSSPRELDTQYFGPGTRLTVL.

V and J are TRBV7-3 and TRBJ1-1; D gene unclear. The V and J ends lost 5 bases and 4 bases respectively, with 14 bases between them. CDR3 length equals 14 residues. Germline V gene data show CDR1 as SGHTA and CDR2 as FQGTGA. CDR3 nucleotides: TGTGCCAGCAGCCCACGAGGGTCGGGCACTGAAGCTTTCTTT. It encodes CASSPRGSGTEAFF.

The rearrangement uses TRBV7-3 and TRBJ2-1; 9 nucleotides line up with TRBD1. Trimming removed 5 bases from V and 6 bases from J; junction bases left unmatched: 5. The germline CDR1 and CDR2 sequences are SGHTA and FQGTGA. The CDR3 spans 14 residues. The CDR3 sequence: CASSLGTGFNEQFF. The CDR3 DNA sequence: TGTGCCAGCAGCCTAGGGACAGGGTTCAATGAGCAGTTCTTC.

CDR3 DNA: TGTGCCAGCTCACCGGACCAAAACACTGAAGCTTTCTTT. It yields the protein CASSPDQNTEAFF. This chain joins TRBV18 and TRBJ1-1; D is unresolved. The CDR3 length is 13 residues. Germline V CDR1 and CDR2: KGHSH, LQKENI. V gave up 3 bases and J gave up 2 bases, with 7 bases separating them.

V is TRBV18 and J is TRBJ2-7; 8 bases are shared with TRBD1. Germline V lookup: CDR1 KGHSH, CDR2 LQKENI. V was clipped by 6 bases and J by 0 bases; unmatched bases: 7. CDR3 size: 15 residues. DNA of the CDR3: TGTGCCAGCTCGACCGACAGGGGAGGCTCCTACGAGCAGTACTTC. This gives the protein CASSTDRGGSYEQYF.

CDR3 in DNA: TGTGCCAGCAGTATAGGTAGGGGATTACAGGTCGAGGAAAAACTGTTTTTT. This gives the protein CASSIGRGLQVEEKLFF. The V call is TRBV28, the J call TRBJ1-4; D perhaps matches TRBD1 (5 bases). The CDR3 contains 17 residues. The V end lost 5 bases, the J end lost 8 bases, and 24 bases lay between the germline ends. Germline CDR1 is MDHEN and CDR2 is SYDVKM.

The chain employs TRBV19 and TRBJ2-3; the match to TRBD2 covers 10 bases. The CDR3 has 16 residues. Germline-derived CDR1 and CDR2 are LNHDA and SQIVND (reference sequence). The V and J ends lost 7 bases and 3 bases, in that order; junction bases with no gene match: 10. The CDR3 DNA reads TGTGCCAGTACCGAGGTTAGCGGGAGGTTAACAGATACGCAGTATTTT. It translates to CASTEVSGRLTDTQYF.

V gene TRBV6-5 combines with J gene TRBJ1-1; a weak D match, TRBD1 (5 bases). The CDR3 is 14 amino acids. Per the germline V gene, CDR1 is MNHEY and CDR2 is SVGAGI. Trimming cost V 6 bases and J 1 base, with 12 bases left between them. CDR3 loop: CASSWGGSNTEAFF. The DNA of the CDR3 is TGTGCCAGCAGCTGGGGGGGTTCGAACACTGAAGCTTTCTTT.

The chain links TRBV5-4 to TRBJ2-3, with D possibly TRBD2 on 7 matching bases. Trimming took 6 bases from V and 6 from J, leaving 17 bases between them. Germline CDR1 and CDR2: SGHNT and YYREEE (reference sequence). The CDR3 runs to 14 residues. This chain's CDR3 is CASNKGGSSDTQYF. CDR3 DNA sequence: TGTGCCAGCAACAAGGGGGGGTCTAGCGATACGCAGTATTTT.

The chain recombines TRBV6-1 with TRBJ2-7; D call uncertain. V lost 7 bases to trimming and J lost 1 base, with 8 bases between them. CDR1 MNHNS and CDR2 SASEGT come from the germline V gene. The CDR3 consists of 12 residues. The CDR3 region has the DNA TGTGCCAGCACAGTCGGTTCCTACGAGCAGTACTTC. It is translated as CASTVGSYEQYF.

The rearrangement links TRBV14 to TRBJ2-3, with TRBD2 as a possible D gene (6 bases). CDR3 size: 14 residues. Germline-derived CDR1 and CDR2 are SGHDN and FVKESK. V was cut by 4 bases and J by 6 bases, with 14 bases left in between. The chain's CDR3 is CASSPDGTGDTQYF. The CDR3 nucleotides read TGTGCCAGCAGCCCGGACGGGACTGGTGATACGCAGTATTTT.

This sequence joins TRBV18 and TRBJ1-1; 9 bases are a match to TRBD1. The germline V gene has CDR1 KGHSH and CDR2 LQKENI. The V and J ends lost 3 bases and 3 bases, in that order; junction bases with no gene match: 2. The CDR3 runs to 14 residues. Here the CDR3 DNA reads TGTGCCAGCTCACCCGGACAGGGGCACACTGAAGCTTTCTTT. This codes for CASSPGQGHTEAFF. Supplemented by reference TRBV18 and TRBJ1-1, the full variable domain reads NAGVMQNPRHLVRRRGQEARLRCSPMKGHSHVYWYRQLPEEGLKFMVYLQKENIIDESGMPKERFSAEFPKEGPSILRIQQVVRGDSAAYFCASSPGQGHTEAFFGQGTRLTVV.

The chain has TRBV11-2 and TRBJ2-7; perhaps TRBD2 as D (7 bases). Germline CDR1 SGHAT, CDR2 FQNNGV. V lost 3 bases to trimming and J lost 6 bases, with 21 bases between them. This CDR3 spans 16 amino acids. As DNA, the CDR3 is TGTGCCAGCAGCTTCGCGAACGGGGGGCCTCTGGGCGAGCAGTACTTC. It encodes CASSFANGGPLGEQYF.

This chain links TRBV6-1 with TRBJ2-3, with D possibly being TRBD1 or TRBD2 (5 bases each). The CDR3 has 15 amino acids. Germline-derived CDR1 and CDR2 are MNHNS and SASEGT. Between the trimmed V and J ends, which lost 7 bases and 5 bases, there was a span of 19 bases. The DNA of the CDR3 is TGTGCCAGCACCAAAGGGGACGGAGGAGAAGATACGCAGTATTTT. It is translated as CASTKGDGGEDTQYF.

V and J are TRBV7-2 and TRBJ2-7; the D gene is possibly TRBD1 (6 bases). The CDR3 has 15 amino acids. V shed 2 bases and J shed 6 bases, with 17 bases lying between them. Germline CDR1 SGHTA, CDR2 FQGNSA. CDR3 DNA: TGTGCCAGCAGCTTACAGGCAGGGACATTGGGCGAGCAGTACTTC. Protein sequence: CASSLQAGTLGEQYF.

The chain is built from TRBV20-1 and TRBJ2-7; D not resolved. V gave up 7 bases and J gave up 0 bases, with 7 bases separating them. The CDR3 contains 11 residues. Germline-derived CDR1 and CDR2 are DFQATT and SNEGSKA (reference sequence). CDR3 in DNA: TGCAGTGGGACGGACTCCTACGAGCAGTACTTC. Translation gives CSGTDSYEQYF.

V gene TRBV28 combines with J gene TRBJ1-2; D uncertain. Germline V gene sequence: CDR1 MDHEN, CDR2 SYDVKM. The ends were cut back, 2 bases at V and 1 base at J, with 5 bases in the middle. The CDR3 runs to 13 residues. Written as DNA, the CDR3 is TGTGCCAGCAGTTTAATCCATAACTATGGCTACACCTTC. It yields the protein CASSLIHNYGYTF.

Written as DNA, the CDR3 is TGTGCCAGCAGCTTCTCGTCCGGGGCCGAGCAGTACTTC. Its translation is CASSFSSGAEQYF. The V and J genes are TRBV7-9 and TRBJ2-7, with D perhaps matching TRBD1 or TRBD2 (5 bases each). This CDR3 contains 13 residues. Trimming cost V 3 bases and J 6 bases, with 12 bases left between them. The germline V gene has CDR1 SEHNR and CDR2 FQNEAQ (reference sequence).

The chain recombines TRBV29-1 with TRBJ2-7; 11 bases agree with TRBD1. With V trimmed by 6 bases and J by 6 bases, 7 bases remained unmatched. The CDR3 has 13 amino acids. Germline V gene data show CDR1 as SQVTM and CDR2 as ANQGSEA. Written as DNA, the CDR3 is TGCAGCGTGGGGTGGACAGGGGGCAGCGAGCAGTACTTC. Translation gives CSVGWTGGSEQYF.

The gene calls are TRBV30 and TRBJ2-1; 16 bases align to TRBD2. The CDR3 covers 18 residues. V trimming: 0 bases; J trimming: 7 bases; junction bases outside the gene matches: 9. CDR1 and CDR2 (germline): GTSNPN, SVGIG (reference sequence). The CDR3 bases are TGTGCCTGGAGTGTAGCAGGGACTAGCGGGAGGGTTGGTAATGAGCAGTTCTTC. Its protein product is CAWSVAGTSGRVGNEQFF.

The rearrangement links TRBV30 to TRBJ1-4; D is ambiguous. The CDR3 totals 13 residues. In germline, CDR1 is GTSNPN, CDR2 SVGIG (reference sequence). Between the trimmed V and J ends, which lost 0 bases and 7 bases, there was a span of 9 bases. The CDR3 nucleotides are TGTGCCTGGAGTGTAAGGAAGGGTGAAAAACTGTTTTTT. It encodes CAWSVRKGEKLFF.

This chain joins TRBV11-2 and TRBJ2-7; D may be TRBD2 (7 bases). CDR3 size: 14 residues. Germline CDR1 reads SGHAT; CDR2 reads FQNNGV. V was clipped by 3 bases and J by 4 bases, with 13 bases between them. The CDR3 sequence is CASSFQQGGYEQYF. DNA for the CDR3: TGTGCCAGCAGCTTTCAACAGGGAGGGTACGAGCAGTACTTC.